This TCR beta chain originates from a study of blood T cells in healthy people across ages. Germline CDR1 and CDR2: DFQATT and SNEGSKA (reference sequence). This CDR3 has 14 amino acids. With a J-beta primer mix and a sample-barcoded 5' primer, a second PCR ran about 7 to 12 cycles. The authors tagged each cDNA molecule using a template-switch adaptor with 12 random nucleotides. TCRdb reanalysed the 5' RACE reads using MiXCR and keeps one entry per CDR3 protein. Of 800,000 or so distinct CDR3 sequences listed, 20% to 25% are singletons. Per sample, at least 6 micrograms of total RNA were extracted. This clonotype was seen once. These data were also reused for a study on T cells of mothers and their children.

The sequenced material came from blood. The chain couples TRBV20-1 to TRBJ1-1, with D possibly matching TRBD1 (6 bases). The origin of this receptor is a boy aged 5-17 years in good health. The CDR3 nucleotides are TGCACCGCGCTCGGGGGCGGCATGAACACTGAAGCTTTCTTT. Its translation is CTALGGGMNTEAFF.